What follows describes a single TCR beta chain. Its antigen is currently unknown. The CDR3 is 14 amino acids. CDR1 and CDR2 (germline): LNHDA, SQIVND (reference sequence). The V end lost 4 bases, the J end lost 8 bases, and 16 bases lay between the germline ends. The data are from a study of T cell responses to AZD1222 COVID-19 vaccine. Profiled with immunoSEQ multiplex PCR; TCRdb holds only in-frame clones, not every one. The sample has more than 110,000 clones, approximately 94% seen once. Notes on the study in general: Spike-wide vaccine-associated CD4 TCRs dominated at 160-218 and 743-854. All repertoire sampling was performed exclusively after the peak T cell response.

The clonotype comes from an adult in good health. The sequencing used peripheral blood, collected on day 0 of AZD1222 vaccination. The V gene is TRBV19, the J gene TRBJ2-3; D gene unclear. The chain's CDR3 is CASSTQEIGPTQYF. For the CDR3, the DNA is TGTGCCAGTAGTACCCAAGAGATCGGGCCTACGCAGTATTTT.